One sample yielded the 9 T cell receptor beta chains listed below, sequenced in a study of T cell responses to AZD1222 COVID-19 vaccine (dated by TCRdb to about 2021). Libraries were constructed by the immunoSEQ multiplex PCR assay. The immuneACCESS repertoire file appears here via TCRdb, limited to in-frame rearrangements. These files lack a portion of the clones; in checked studies, under half of the deficit traces to unresolved V genes, and the cause of the others is not known. The sample table contains 150,000 to 200,000 clones; only one count was recorded for 90% of them. The ten largest account for about 6% of the sample. The sample's time point, from its label and the paper: about 28 days (+/-7) after the second vaccine dose. The input for sequencing was peripheral blood, taken 28 days after the second AZD1222 dose. The source is an adult who received the AZD1222 COVID-19 vaccine.

The CDR3 sequence: CAISGGTDTQYF. CDR3 bases: TGTGCCATTAGCGGGGGGACAGATACGCAGTATTTT. The chain joins TRBV10-3 to TRBJ2-3; 10 nucleotides agree with TRBD2. Germline V lookup: CDR1 ENHRY, CDR2 SYGVKD. The CDR3 contains 12 residues. Trimming removed 9 bases from V and 3 bases from J; junction bases left unmatched: 0.

The genes are TRBV11-2 and TRBJ1-4; 9 bases fit TRBD1. CDR1 is SGHAT, CDR2 FQNNGV, per germline. V trimming: 5 bases; J trimming: 3 bases; junction bases outside the gene matches: 1. This CDR3 contains 14 residues. This CDR3 reads CASSRTGANEKLFF. In DNA form, the CDR3 reads TGTGCCAGCAGCCGGACAGGGGCTAATGAAAAACTGTTTTTT. Based on the CDR3 plus reference TRBV11-2 and TRBJ1-4, the full variable domain is EAGVAQSPRYKIIEKRQSVAFWCNPISGHATLYWYQQILGQGPKLLIQFQNNGVVDDSQLPKDRFSAERLKGVDSTLKIQPAKLEDSAVYLCASSRTGANEKLFFGSGTQLSVL.

The table lists this clone with a count of one. V and J are TRBV7-2 and TRBJ2-2; TRBD2 might be the D (5 bases). The germline V gene encodes CDR1 SGHTA and CDR2 FQGNSA. V gave up 3 bases and J gave up 6 bases, with 8 bases separating them. This CDR3 has 13 amino acids. The CDR3 DNA follows: TGTGCCAGCAGCTTGGTGCGGGCCGGGGAGCTGTTTTTT. This codes for CASSLVRAGELFF.

This rearrangement joins TRBV5-1 to TRBJ1-4, with TRBD1 as a possible D gene (6 bases). Germline CDR1 SGHRS, CDR2 YFSETQ. Trimming removed 4 bases from V and 4 bases from J, with 11 bases in between. CDR3 length: 14 amino acids. CDR3 sequence reads: CASSPPDSNEKLFF. For the CDR3, the DNA is TGCGCCAGCAGCCCACCGGACAGTAATGAAAAACTGTTTTTT.

The CDR3 DNA follows: TGTGCCAGCGAGAGGGGGGATCAGCCCCAGCATTTT. Its protein product is CASERGDQPQHF. This chain joins TRBV6-5 and TRBJ1-5, with a tentative D call TRBD1 (6 bases). The germline gives CDR1 MNHEY, CDR2 SVGAGI. The CDR3 consists of 12 residues. The V end was cut by 8 bases, the J end by 5 bases, with 10 bases between.

This chain uses TRBV5-1 with TRBJ2-3, with 9 bases lining up with TRBD1. The CDR3 runs 14 residues. CDR1 is SGHRS, CDR2 YFSETQ, per germline. The ends lost 4 bases at V and 4 bases at J; junction bases unmatched: 4. The CDR3 here is CASSGGQGSDTQYF. CDR3 in DNA: TGCGCCAGCAGCGGGGGACAGGGTTCAGATACGCAGTATTTT.

The chain recombines TRBV5-1 with TRBJ1-4, with 7 bases fitting TRBD1. V dropped 1 base and J dropped 13; count of bases not matched to a gene: 19. Germline V gene sequence: CDR1 SGHRS, CDR2 YFSETQ. The CDR3 runs 17 residues. The CDR3 DNA sequence: TGCGCCAGCAGCTTGTGGGGTAGGGCGGCAGGGGGTGTTTCACTGTTTTTT. This translates into CASSLWGRAAGGVSLFF.

The gene calls are TRBV6-5 and TRBJ2-7; 15 bases line up with TRBD2. The CDR3 is 15 amino acids. The junction had 5 bases not matched to a gene; V was cut back by 7 bases and J by 4 bases. Looked up from germline, CDR1 is MNHEY and CDR2 is SVGAGI. In DNA, the CDR3 is TGTGCCAGCACCTACGGGACTAGCGGGAGGTACGAGCAGTACTTC. Protein product: CASTYGTSGRYEQYF.

The CDR3, as DNA: TGTGCCAGTAGTCCCTCGACAGGGTCGGGCAATCAGCCCCAGCATTTT. This translates into CASSPSTGSGNQPQHF. This chain joins TRBV19 and TRBJ1-5; 7 nucleotides match TRBD1. The V and J ends lost 5 bases and 2 bases, in that order; junction bases with no gene match: 9. CDR3 size: 16 residues. Looked up from germline, CDR1 is LNHDA and CDR2 is SQIVND (reference sequence). The whole variable domain, remainder taken from reference TRBV19 and TRBJ1-5, is DGGITQSPKYLFRKEGQNVTLSCEQNLNHDAMYWYRQDPGQGLRLIYYSQIVNDFQKGDIAEGYSVSREKKESFPLTVTSAQKNPTAFYLCASSPSTGSGNQPQHFGDGTRLSIL.